Listed below are T cell receptor beta chains from one sample, sequenced in a study of blood T cell repertoires in COVID-19. Using immunoSEQ multiplex PCR, the repertoire was profiled, and TCRdb retains in-frame clones only, with some absent. The sample records about 370,000 clones, roughly 90% being singletons. The sample was peripheral blood. Receptor source: a woman in her thirties with COVID-19, enrolled during active disease. CDR3s include the opening cysteine and the closing phenylalanine or tryptophan. The D gene is left open where the match is weak. Only part of the rows carry a size: once, few, many, or a class if the clone is expanded.

TRBV4-1	.	TRBJ2-1	16	.	CASSQGAIEPYNEQFF	TGCGCCAGCAGCCAAGGCGCTATTGAGCCTTACAATGAGCAGTTCTTC
TRBV7-2	TRBD2	TRBJ2-3	15	.	CASSLVVSGGDTQYF	TGTGCCAGCAGCTTAGTGGTTAGCGGGGGAGATACGCAGTATTTT
TRBV7-9	.	TRBJ2-7	14	.	CASSPRGDPYEQYF	TGTGCCAGCAGCCCCAGGGGGGACCCCTACGAGCAGTACTTC
TRBV7-6	TRBD1	TRBJ2-5	15	.	CASSEGGQGYGTQYF	TGTGCCAGCAGCGAAGGCGGACAGGGGTACGGGACCCAGTACTTC
TRBV11-2	.	TRBJ1-4	13	.	CASSFGGLEKLFF	TGTGCCAGCAGCTTCGGGGGTTTGGAAAAACTGTTTTTT
TRBV27	TRBD1	TRBJ2-7	14	.	CASSTGASSYEQYF	TGTGCCAGCAGCACAGGGGCTTCCTCCTACGAGCAGTACTTC
TRBV6-2/TRBV6-3	.	TRBJ2-1	11	.	CASSIGDEQFF	TGTGCCAGCAGCATAGGGGATGAGCAGTTCTTC
TRBV30	.	TRBJ1-5	14	once	CAWSGGGGNQPQHF	TGTGCCTGGAGTGGAGGGGGTGGCAATCAGCCCCAGCATTTT
TRBV6-2/TRBV6-3	.	TRBJ2-1	17	.	CASSYESSAVSYNEQFF	TGTGCCAGCAGTTACGAGTCCTCTGCGGTCTCCTACAATGAGCAGTTCTTC
TRBV28	TRBD1	TRBJ1-5	15	once	CASSTRQGYNQPQHF	TGTGCCAGCAGTACCAGACAGGGCTACAATCAGCCCCAGCATTTT
TRBV7-9	TRBD1	TRBJ2-2	15	.	CASSYRTGVSGELFF	TGTGCCAGCAGCTACCGGACAGGGGTGTCCGGGGAGCTGTTTTTT
TRBV7-2	TRBD2	TRBJ2-5	15	.	CASKRVAGGPETQYF	TGTGCCAGCAAGCGGGTAGCGGGGGGGCCTGAGACCCAGTACTTC